This T cell receptor beta chain was observed in a study of cytomegalovirus exposure and HLA in healthy donors. The primer mix had 60 Vbeta and 13 Jbeta primers. Using immunoSEQ multiplex PCR, the repertoire was profiled, and TCRdb retains in-frame clones only, with some absent. The profile covers about 170,000 clones, with around 83% appearing a single time and 2% to 2.5% taken by the ten largest. The CDR3 is made up of 16 amino acids. V dropped 0 bases and J dropped 3 bases, with 14 bases sitting between them. Looked up from germline, CDR1 is MNHNY and CDR2 is SVGAGI (reference sequence). Worth noting for this clone: The antigen is undetermined.

Study results and limitations: Indistinguishable V segments such as TRBV6-2 and TRBV6-3 were excluded.

The TCR originated in a man aged 18 to 29 in good health and CMV-seropositive. What was sequenced was PBMCs. The genes are TRBV6-6 and TRBJ1-1; maybe TRBD1 (6 bases). CDR3 residues: CASSYSTQGRDTEAFF. The CDR3 DNA reads TGTGCCAGCAGTTACTCGACCCAGGGGAGGGACACTGAAGCTTTCTTT.